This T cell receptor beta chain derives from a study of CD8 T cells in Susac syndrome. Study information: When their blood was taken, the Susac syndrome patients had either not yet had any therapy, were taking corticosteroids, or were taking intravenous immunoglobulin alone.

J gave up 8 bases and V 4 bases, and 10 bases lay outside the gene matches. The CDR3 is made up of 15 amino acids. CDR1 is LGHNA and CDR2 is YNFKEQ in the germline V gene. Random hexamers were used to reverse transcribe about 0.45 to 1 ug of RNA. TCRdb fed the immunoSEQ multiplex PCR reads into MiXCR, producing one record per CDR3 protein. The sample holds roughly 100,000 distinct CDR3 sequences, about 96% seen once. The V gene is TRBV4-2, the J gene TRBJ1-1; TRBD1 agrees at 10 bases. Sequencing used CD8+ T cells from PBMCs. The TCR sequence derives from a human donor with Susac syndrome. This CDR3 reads CASSRPDRGSIEAFF. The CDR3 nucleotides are TGTGCCAGCAGCCGCCCGGACAGGGGGTCTATCGAAGCTTTCTTT.